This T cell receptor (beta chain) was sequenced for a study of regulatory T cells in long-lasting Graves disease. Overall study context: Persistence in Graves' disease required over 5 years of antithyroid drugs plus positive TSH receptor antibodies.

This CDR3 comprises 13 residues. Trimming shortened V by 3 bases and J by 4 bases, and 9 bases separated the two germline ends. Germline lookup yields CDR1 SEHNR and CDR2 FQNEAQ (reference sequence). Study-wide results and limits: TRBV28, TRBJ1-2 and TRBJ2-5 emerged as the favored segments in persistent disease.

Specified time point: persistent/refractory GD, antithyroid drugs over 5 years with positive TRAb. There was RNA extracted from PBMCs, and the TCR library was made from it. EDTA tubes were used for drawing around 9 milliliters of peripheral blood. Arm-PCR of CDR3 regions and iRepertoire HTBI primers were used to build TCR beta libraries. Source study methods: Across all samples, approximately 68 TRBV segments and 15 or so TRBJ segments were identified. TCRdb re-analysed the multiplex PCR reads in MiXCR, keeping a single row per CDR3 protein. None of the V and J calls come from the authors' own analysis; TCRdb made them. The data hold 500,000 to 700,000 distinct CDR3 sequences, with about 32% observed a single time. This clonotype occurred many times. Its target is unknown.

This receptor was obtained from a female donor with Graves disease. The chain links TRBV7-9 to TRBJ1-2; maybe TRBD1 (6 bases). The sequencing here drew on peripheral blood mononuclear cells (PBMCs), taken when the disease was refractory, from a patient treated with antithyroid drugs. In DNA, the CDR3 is TGTGCCAGCAGCTTTCGGACAGCCTATGGCTACACCTTC. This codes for CASSFRTAYGYTF.